The 15 T cell receptor beta chains listed next were all sequenced from one sample in a study of T cell responses to AZD1222 COVID-19 vaccine. TCRdb keeps only in-frame clones here, not all; method: immunoSEQ multiplex PCR. The sample yields some 80,000 clones, more than 75% seen once. The sample here was peripheral blood, taken on day 0 of AZD1222 vaccination. These receptor sequences come from an adult in good health.

This chain connects TRBV7-2 to TRBJ2-1; 15 nucleotides line up with TRBD2. Per germline, CDR1 SGHTA and CDR2 FQGNSA. J gave up 4 bases and V 5 bases, and 12 bases lay outside the gene matches. This CDR3 spans 19 amino acids. The CDR3 spells CASSLWTSGRAQLYNEQFF. The DNA for the CDR3 is TGTGCCAGCAGCCTCTGGACTAGCGGGAGGGCCCAGTTATACAATGAGCAGTTCTTC.

This clone was recorded only once. The chain couples TRBV5-1 to TRBJ2-1; TRBD2 matches at 9 bases. The germline CDR1 and CDR2 sequences are SGHRS and YFSETQ. V was pared by 9 bases and J by 1 base, with 8 bases of the junction left unmatched. The CDR3 has 15 amino acids. The CDR3 region has the DNA TGCGCCACCTCTAGCGGGACGGTTTCCTACAATGAGCAGTTCTTC. Its protein is CATSSGTVSYNEQFF.

The gene calls are TRBV5-1 and TRBJ2-3, with D perhaps assigned TRBD1 or TRBD2 (5 bases each). V gave up 5 bases and J gave up 3 bases, with 16 bases separating them. This CDR3 contains 15 residues. Germline CDR1 reads SGHRS; CDR2 reads YFSETQ. This CDR3 is CASRQERGRTDTQYF. Here the CDR3 DNA reads TGCGCCAGCAGGCAAGAGAGGGGCCGGACAGATACGCAGTATTTT. Together with reference TRBV5-1 and TRBJ2-3, the CDR3 gives the full variable domain: KAGVTQTPRYLIKTRGQQVTLSCSPISGHRSVSWYQQTPGQGLQFLFEYFSETQRNKGNFPGRFSGRQFSNSRSEMNVSTLELGDSALYLCASRQERGRTDTQYFGPGTRLTVL.

This clone was seen a single time. The V call is TRBV5-4, the J call TRBJ2-3, with D unresolved. The V gene's germline CDR1 is SGHNT and CDR2 YYREEE (reference sequence). The CDR3 loop spans 15 amino acids. V was clipped by 0 bases and J by 2 bases, with 10 bases between them. The CDR3 bases are TGTGCCAGCAGCTTGGCGGAAAGTCTCACAGATACGCAGTATTTT. This codes for CASSLAESLTDTQYF. Using reference TRBV5-4 and TRBJ2-3 for the parts outside the CDR3, the full variable domain is ETGVTQSPTHLIKTRGQQVTLRCSSQSGHNTVSWYQQALGQGPQFIFQYYREEENGRGNFPPRFSGLQFPNYSSELNVNALELDDSALYLCASSLAESLTDTQYFGPGTRLTVL.

This chain joins TRBV4-1 and TRBJ2-5; D is possibly TRBD2 (6 bases). CDR3 size: 14 residues. From germline, CDR1 is MGHRA and CDR2 YSYEKL. Trimming left V 1 base short and J 3 bases short, with 9 bases between. CDR3 in amino acids: CASSQVGGEETQYF. DNA of the CDR3: TGCGCCAGCAGCCAAGTTGGCGGGGAAGAGACCCAGTACTTC.

The V gene is TRBV3-1 (or the pseudogene TRBV3-2), the J gene TRBJ1-2; D gene uncertain. Between the trimmed V and J ends, which lost 4 bases and 5 bases, there was a span of 8 bases. The germline CDR1 and CDR2 sequences are LGHDT and YNNKEL (reference sequence). This CDR3 region has 12 residues. DNA for the CDR3: TGTGCCAGCAGCCGAAGACTTTATGGCTACACCTTC. This encodes CASSRRLYGYTF.

The chain carries TRBV7-3 and TRBJ2-5, with TRBD2 matching 7 bases. The CDR3 runs to 14 residues. V was pared by 1 base and J by 1 base, with 0 bases of the junction left unmatched. Germline V CDR1 and CDR2: SGHTA, FQGTGA. This CDR3 reads CASSLSGGQETQYF. As DNA, the CDR3 is TGTGCCAGCAGCTTAAGCGGGGGCCAAGAGACCCAGTACTTC.

The chain links TRBV7-9 to TRBJ1-2; D unresolved. V was shortened by 4 bases and J by 1 base, with 13 bases between the two germline ends. Germline V CDR1 and CDR2: SEHNR, FQNEAQ (reference sequence). The CDR3 spans 15 residues. CDR3 loop: CASSSGVLINYGYTF. The CDR3 DNA reads as TGTGCCAGCAGCTCCGGGGTCCTCATTAACTATGGCTACACCTTC. Based on the CDR3 plus reference TRBV7-9 and TRBJ1-2, the full variable domain is DTGVSQNPRHKITKRGQNVTFRCDPISEHNRLYWYRQTLGQGPEFLTYFQNEAQLEKSRLLSDRFSAERPKGSFSTLEIQRTEQGDSAMYLCASSSGVLINYGYTFGSGTRLTVV.

The chain carries TRBV19 and TRBJ1-2, with D unclear. The germline V gene has CDR1 LNHDA and CDR2 SQIVND (reference sequence). The CDR3 covers 16 residues. V was pared by 5 bases and J by 4 bases, with 20 bases between. Here the CDR3 reads CASSPWEDKARYGYTF. The DNA for the CDR3 is TGTGCCAGTAGTCCGTGGGAAGATAAAGCTCGCTATGGCTACACCTTC.

This chain joins TRBV5-1 and TRBJ2-3; D unclear. Looked up from germline, CDR1 is SGHRS and CDR2 is YFSETQ. Trimming took off 1 base at V and 0 bases at J, with 9 bases between the two ends. This CDR3 has 15 residues. The CDR3: CASSLKDYSTDTQYF. CDR3 coding DNA: TGCGCCAGCAGCTTGAAGGATTATAGCACAGATACGCAGTATTTT. Complete variable domain (other parts from reference TRBV5-1 and TRBJ2-3): KAGVTQTPRYLIKTRGQQVTLSCSPISGHRSVSWYQQTPGQGLQFLFEYFSETQRNKGNFPGRFSGRQFSNSRSEMNVSTLELGDSALYLCASSLKDYSTDTQYFGPGTRLTVL.

The V call is TRBV11-1, the J call TRBJ1-3, with unresolved D. V was trimmed by 4 bases and J by 4 bases, leaving 5 bases between them. CDR1 and CDR2 (germline): SGHAT, FQDESV (reference sequence). This CDR3 has 12 residues. CDR3 sequence (DNA): TGTGCCAGCAGCTCACTAGGAAACACCATATATTTT. It encodes CASSSLGNTIYF.

V gene TRBV12-3 or TRBV12-4 combines with J gene TRBJ1-5, with D hard to call. V was clipped by 4 bases and J by 7 bases, with 11 bases between them. The CDR3 has 13 residues. The CDR3 loop is CASSWNANQPQHF. For the CDR3, the DNA is TGTGCCAGCAGTTGGAATGCCAACCAGCCCCAGCATTTT.

This clone was observed a handful of times. The J gene is TRBJ1-2, the V gene TRBV18, with a weak D call TRBD1 (6 bases). Trimming shortened V by 3 bases and J by 4 bases, and 18 bases separated the two germline ends. This CDR3 region has 16 residues. Germline CDR1 and CDR2: KGHSH and LQKENI. As DNA, the CDR3 is TGTGCCAGCTCACCGACAGGTCCACCAGCCCTCTATGGCTACACCTTC. Protein sequence: CASSPTGPPALYGYTF.

The CDR3 DNA follows: TGTGCCAGCAGCGAGACAGGGGGCGACTATGGCTACACCTTC. It yields the protein CASSETGGDYGYTF. This chain uses TRBV4-2 with TRBJ1-2, with 10 bases aligning to TRBD1. After removal of 5 bases from V and 3 bases from J, the junction contained 3 bases not matched to a gene. The CDR3 is made up of 14 amino acids. Per germline, CDR1 LGHNA and CDR2 YNFKEQ.

The table lists this clone with a count of one. The rearrangement uses TRBV9 and TRBJ2-2, with a possible D match to TRBD1 (6 bases). The V end was cut by 1 base, the J end by 6 bases, with 10 bases between. Germline V gene sequence: CDR1 SGDLS, CDR2 YYNGEE. This CDR3 contains 14 residues. CDR3 coding DNA: TGTGCCAGCAGCGTACAGGGGTTCGCCGGGGAGCTGTTTTTT. It is translated as CASSVQGFAGELFF.